This is a list of T cell receptor beta chains from one sample in a study of T cell changes during pregnancy in multiple sclerosis. Using immunoSEQ multiplex PCR, the repertoire was profiled, and TCRdb retains in-frame clones only, with some absent. The sample yields approximately 130,000 clones, 90% to 98% seen once. Sequencing was performed on peripheral blood, taken after pregnancy. The receptors originated from a female donor with multiple sclerosis, enrolled in a pregnancy study. Each CDR3 is given with its conserved first and last residue. The order of the fields is J gene, V gene, CDR3 protein.

J: TRBJ2-1; V: TRBV6-1; CDR3: CASGAGVAGQFF
J: TRBJ2-1; V: TRBV2; CDR3: CAGRTSGRGEQFF
J: TRBJ1-2; V: TRBV27; CDR3: CASSLSVDYGYTF
J: TRBJ2-7; V: TRBV28; CDR3: CASSPTGISYEQYF
J: TRBJ1-6; V: TRBV2; CDR3: CASSEDIGHSPLHF
J: TRBJ1-2; V: TRBV10-3; CDR3: CAARTGTNYGYTF
J: NA; V: TRBV6-5; CDR3: CASTRPSTGIYEQYF
J: TRBJ1-5; V: TRBV6-5; CDR3: CASQGGGNQPQHF
J: TRBJ2-1; V: TRBV18; CDR3: CASSLPLGSKSNNEQFF
J: TRBJ2-2; V: TRBV2; CDR3: CASGTSGRDTGELFF
J: TRBJ1-1; V: TRBV7-9; CDR3: CASSLYLQSNTEAFF
J: TRBJ1-1; V: TRBV27; CDR3: CASSSGTGRRGANTEAFF
J: TRBJ2-5; V: TRBV15; CDR3: CATSRGPGLAGVETQYF
J: TRBJ2-7; V: TRBV5-1; CDR3: CASSGTGPYEQYF
J: TRBJ2-1; V: TRBV27; CDR3: CASRIRGPLSSYNEQFF
J: TRBJ1-2; V: TRBV7-2; CDR3: CASSLVRVNYGYTF